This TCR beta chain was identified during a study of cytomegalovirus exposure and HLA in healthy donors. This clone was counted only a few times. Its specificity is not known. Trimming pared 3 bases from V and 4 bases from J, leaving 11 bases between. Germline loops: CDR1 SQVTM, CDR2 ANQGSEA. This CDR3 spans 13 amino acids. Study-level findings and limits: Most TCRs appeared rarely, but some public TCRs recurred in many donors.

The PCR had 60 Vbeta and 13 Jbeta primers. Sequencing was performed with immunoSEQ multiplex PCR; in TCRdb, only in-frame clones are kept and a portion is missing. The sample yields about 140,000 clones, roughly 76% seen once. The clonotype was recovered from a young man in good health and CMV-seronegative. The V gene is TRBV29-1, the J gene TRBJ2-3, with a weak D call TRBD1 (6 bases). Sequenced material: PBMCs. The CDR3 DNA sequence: TGCAGCGTTGAGGCAGGGACACCAGATACGCAGTATTTT. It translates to CSVEAGTPDTQYF.